This T cell receptor (beta chain) stems from a study of human thymus T cells. Whole-study results and caveats: Repertoires sampled from thymus and blood appeared biased in V and J gene usage. Related research reported highly overlapping thymic repertoires among unrelated individuals.

The V gene end was trimmed by 1 base and the J gene end by 7 bases; junction bases not matched to a gene: 0. The CDR3 has 13 residues. CDR1 and CDR2 from the germline V gene are SGHVS and FNYEAQ. Of note for this clone: Its specificity is unknown.

Resections removed during corrective heart surgery provided the thymus tissue used. The sample donors, healthy Finnish infants, were having corrective surgery for congenital heart defects. Clones were sequenced by immunoSEQ multiplex PCR, and TCRdb holds only the in-frame ones, with some missing. This sample has 78,000 or so clones, with around 96% found just once. The TCR comes from a boy in the first two years of life with a congenital heart defect but otherwise immunologically healthy. The chain employs TRBV7-6 and TRBJ1-2; 10 bases map to TRBD1. The sample consisted of thymus tissue. The CDR3 sequence: CASSLGTGGGYTF. In DNA, the CDR3 is TGTGCCAGCAGCTTAGGGACAGGGGGTGGCTACACCTTC.